This TCR beta chain was recovered during a study of shared clonotypes between healthy human individuals. Study results and limitations: Generally, estimated richness proved larger in naive subsets than it did in memory subsets.

V shed 6 bases and J shed 0 bases, with 9 bases lying between them. From germline, CDR1 is LNHDA and CDR2 SQIVND (reference sequence). The CDR3 covers 14 residues. This clone appeared once. Its antigen is unidentified. Produced via immunoSEQ multiplex PCR; TCRdb's table is partial and in-frame only. The sample carries some 2.1 million clones, 93% recorded once. Cells designated naive CD8 were CD45RO-negative and were positively selected for CCR7, with terminally differentiated effector memory CD45RA+ cells excluded. This TCR derives from a man younger than 35 in good health. Some clones in this sample may be carry-over from other donors' samples. Sequencing was done on a sample of naive CD8+ T cells from PBMCs. The rearrangement joins TRBV19 to TRBJ2-1; D is unclear. CDR3 region: CASSLYSSYNEQFF. CDR3 coding DNA: TGTGCCAGTAGCCTTTATAGCTCCTACAATGAGCAGTTCTTC.